The sequence of this T cell receptor (beta chain) was determined in a study of shared clonotypes between healthy human individuals. Notes on the study in general: Shared across a few donors were around 5% of the naive CD4 clonotypes. Clonotypes not shared had lower generation probabilities than those common to all four donors.

The CDR3 has 12 residues. Germline CDR1 SGHRS, CDR2 YFSETQ. V shed 0 bases and J shed 3 bases, with 3 bases lying between them. Of note for this clone: Antigen specificity is unknown. At the DNA level, this CDR3 is encoded by other sequences in the same sample as well.

Combining CD45RO+ cells with CCR7-negative CD45RA+ TemRA cells gave CD8 memory. TCRdb's table, derived via immunoSEQ multiplex PCR, lists solely in-frame clones and lacks some. The sample has about 690,000 clones; roughly 91% are singletons. The receptor was derived from a man aged 18 to 30 in good health. Some clones in this sample may be carry-over from other donors' samples. The J gene is TRBJ1-1, the V gene TRBV5-1; D not resolved. Material: memory CD8+ T cells from PBMCs. The subset here: CD45RO+ cells pooled with CCR7-negative TemRA cells. CDR3 sequence: CASSLGDTEAFF. The CDR3 nucleotides read TGCGCCAGCAGCTTGGGTGACACTGAAGCTTTCTTT.